This TCR beta chain was captured in a study of shared clonotypes between healthy human individuals. Naive CD8 cells comprised CD45RO-negative, CCR7-positively selected cells, excluding terminally differentiated effector memory CD45RA+ cells. The assay was immunoSEQ multiplex PCR, and TCRdb's table has in-frame clones only and misses some. The sample comprises about 2 million clones, just under 95% of which are singletons, and 1.2% rests with the top ten. Comment on this clone: Its specificity is unknown.

Study-wide points: Across a few donors, naive CD4 shared roughly 5%, naive CD8 around 4%, memory CD4 over 2%, memory CD8 about 0.4%.

This receptor was taken from a man aged 18 to 29 in good health. Sequencing was done on a sample of naive CD8+ T cells sorted from blood.

As DNA, the CDR3 is TGTGCCAGCAGCTCCCCGAGGGGGGACACCGGGGAGCTGTTTTTT. It specifies CASSSPRGDTGELFF. This chain joins TRBV11-2 and TRBJ2-2, with D possibly called TRBD1 or TRBD2 (6 bases each). Germline V gene lookup returns CDR1 SGHAT and CDR2 FQNNGV. Trimming pared 4 bases from V and 3 bases from J, leaving 12 bases between. The CDR3 spans 15 residues.